Listed here is a single TCR beta chain. Its antigen is still unknown. The sample comes from a study of siplizumab effects on memory and regulatory T cells. This table comes from immunoSEQ multiplex PCR, and its TCRdb copy is limited to in-frame clones, with some not included. The table shows 100,000 or so clones, with around 94% occurring only once. Notes on the study in general: Alloreactive CD4+ clones that could be mapped were on average about 70% Treg-derived with siplizumab, against 25% to 30% in controls. Siplizumab caused a significant drop in alloreactive sequences traceable to unstimulated CD4+ memory cells. To unstimulated subsets, only a minor fraction of alloreactive clones could be mapped.

CDR1 and CDR2 (germline): ENHRY, SYGVKD. This CDR3 contains 19 residues. Losses at the gene ends were 1 base for V and 5 bases for J; bases not matched to a gene: 17. This chain joins TRBV10-3 and TRBJ1-2; 9 bases match TRBD1. The clonotype comes from a human donor in good health. Sequencing was carried out using non-Treg CD4+ T cells sorted from blood. The CDR3 here is CAISELSIVGQGVKYGYTF. The CDR3 nucleotides read TGTGCCATCAGTGAGTTAAGTATCGTGGGACAGGGAGTCAAATATGGCTACACCTTC.